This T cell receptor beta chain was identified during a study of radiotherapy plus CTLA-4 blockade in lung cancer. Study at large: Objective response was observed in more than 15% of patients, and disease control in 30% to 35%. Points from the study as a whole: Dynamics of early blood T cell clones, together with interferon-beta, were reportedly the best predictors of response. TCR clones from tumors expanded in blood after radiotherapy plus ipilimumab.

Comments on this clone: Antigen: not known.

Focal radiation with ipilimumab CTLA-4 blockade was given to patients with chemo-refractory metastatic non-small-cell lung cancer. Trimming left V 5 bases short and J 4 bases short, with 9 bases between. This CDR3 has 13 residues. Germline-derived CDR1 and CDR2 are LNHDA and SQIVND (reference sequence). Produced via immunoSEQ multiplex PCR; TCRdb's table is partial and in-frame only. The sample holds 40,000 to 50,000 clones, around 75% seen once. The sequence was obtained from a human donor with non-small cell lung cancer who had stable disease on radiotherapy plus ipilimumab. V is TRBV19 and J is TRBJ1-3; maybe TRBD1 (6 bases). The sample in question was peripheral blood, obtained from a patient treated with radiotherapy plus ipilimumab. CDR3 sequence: CASSSGDGNTIYF. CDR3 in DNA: TGTGCCAGTAGTTCAGGGGACGGAAACACCATATATTTT. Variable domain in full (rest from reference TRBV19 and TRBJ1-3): DGGITQSPKYLFRKEGQNVTLSCEQNLNHDAMYWYRQDPGQGLRLIYYSQIVNDFQKGDIAEGYSVSREKKESFPLTVTSAQKNPTAFYLCASSSGDGNTIYFGEGSWLTVV.